A single sample gave rise to the 9 T cell receptor beta chains below, sequenced in a study of CD8 T cells in ankylosing spondylitis. From the 5' RACE reads, TCRdb called clonotypes with MiXCR, one entry per CDR3 protein. The sample lists some 250,000 distinct CDR3 sequences, 8.6% occurring once. Input material: blood, either unsorted or a sorted T cell fraction (not recorded which). Receptors originate from a male donor with ankylosing spondylitis or in good health (not recorded which).

This chain joins TRBV5-2 and TRBJ2-1; the table names TRBD2, a call not compared with the DNA. TRBV5-2 represents a pseudogene. CDR3 length: 21 residues. The CDR3 loop reads CASRLTPGLAGGPGSYNEQFF. The CDR3 DNA reads as TGTGCCAGCAGACTTACCCCGGGACTAGCGGGAGGGCCTGGGTCCTACAATGAGCAGTTCTTC.

This clonotype came up many times. The rearrangement uses TRBV7-8 and TRBJ2-3; D remains ambiguous. V lost 1 base, J lost 6 bases, and 11 bases lay in between. The CDR3 contains 14 residues. Germline values: CDR1 SGHVS, CDR2 FQNEAQ. As DNA, the CDR3 is TGTGCCAGCAGCTTAGGCCGAGGAAGGGATACGCAGTATTTT. Translating gives CASSLGRGRDTQYF.

This chain uses TRBV19 with TRBJ1-5, with 8 positions matching TRBD1. Germline V gene data show CDR1 as LNHDA and CDR2 as SQIVND (reference sequence). The length of the CDR3 is 16 residues. V was clipped by 4 bases and J by 3 bases; unmatched bases: 8. CDR3 in amino acids: CASSRTGTSNNQPQHF. The CDR3 coding sequence is TGTGCCAGTAGTAGGACAGGGACCTCAAACAATCAGCCCCAGCATTTT.

This clonotype was found many times. The gene calls are TRBV20-1 and TRBJ2-3; D gene unclear. The V and J ends lost 0 bases and 4 bases respectively, with 8 bases between them. This CDR3 comprises 13 residues. The germline CDR1 and CDR2 sequences are DFQATT and SNEGSKA (reference sequence). The CDR3 DNA is TGCAGTGCTAGAGATGAAGGTCCAGATACGCAGTATTTT. Encoded protein: CSARDEGPDTQYF.

Of note for this clonotype: This could be a read error, since a much larger clone is one nucleotide away. V usage is TRBV5-5 and J usage is TRBJ2-5, with D possibly being TRBD1 (6 bases). Looked up from germline, CDR1 is SGHKS and CDR2 is YYEKEE (reference sequence). This CDR3 is 17 amino acids long. V was trimmed by 5 bases and J by 0 bases, leaving 20 bases between them. The CDR3 DNA reads TGTGCCAGCAGGACAGGCGTTGACTTTTTAAACCAAGAGACCCAGTACTTC. Translated, it gives CASRTGVDFLNQETQYF.

This clonotype turned up a few times. The chain links TRBV30 to TRBJ1-4, with TRBD1 matching over 9 bases. CDR3 length: 14 residues. Per the germline V gene, CDR1 is GTSNPN and CDR2 is SVGIG (reference sequence). The V and J ends lost 5 bases and 5 bases, in that order; junction bases with no gene match: 6. CDR3 region: CAWGTGTRNEKLFF. The DNA for the CDR3 is TGTGCCTGGGGGACAGGGACAAGGAATGAAAAACTGTTTTTT.

V and J are TRBV20-1 and TRBJ2-2; TRBD1 agrees at 7 bases. Germline V gene data show CDR1 as DFQATT and CDR2 as SNEGSKA (reference sequence). The CDR3 covers 13 residues. The ends lost 6 bases at V and 6 bases at J; junction bases unmatched: 7. This CDR3 reads CSARDSRAGELFF. CDR3 nucleotide sequence: TGCAGTGCGAGGGACAGTCGGGCCGGGGAGCTGTTTTTT.

The chain recombines TRBV12-3 or TRBV12-4 with TRBJ1-1, with unresolved D. There are 14 residues in the CDR3. The V end lost 6 bases, the J end lost 2 bases, and 13 bases lay between the germline ends. The CDR3 loop is CASSPRTDNTEAFF. The CDR3 region has the DNA TGTGCCAGCAGCCCACGGACGGACAACACTGAAGCTTTCTTT.

The chain recombines TRBV9 with TRBJ1-4, with 7 nucleotides matching TRBD1. Germline-derived CDR1 and CDR2 are SGDLS and YYNGEE. Unmatched junction bases numbered 15, after V lost 3 bases and J lost 7 bases. The CDR3 is 17 residues long. The CDR3 is CASSGERAGGMVEKLFF. As DNA, the CDR3 is TGTGCCAGCAGCGGAGAGAGGGCAGGGGGAATGGTTGAAAAACTGTTTTTT. The variable domain in full, completed from reference TRBV9 and TRBJ1-4, reads DSGVTQTPKHLITATGQRVTLRCSPRSGDLSVYWYQQSLDQGLQFLIQYYNGEERAKGNILERFSAQQFPDLHSELNLSSLELGDSALYFCASSGERAGGMVEKLFFGSGTQLSVL.